The source of this T cell receptor beta chain is a study of shared clonotypes between healthy human individuals. Study-wide points: Despite large depth, sorted-subset datasets appeared incompletely sequenced. Limitation of the genetic and exposure-history diversity represented came from the few donors. Shared clonotypes across all four donors exceeded non-shared ones in generation probability.

Trimming left V 2 bases short and J 1 base short, with 10 bases between. The germline V gene encodes CDR1 SEHNR and CDR2 FQNEAQ (reference sequence). This CDR3 is built from 15 residues. For this clone: Its antigen is currently unknown.

Libraries were prepared by immunoSEQ multiplex PCR; TCRdb keeps only in-frame clonotypes and omits some of them. The sample contains roughly 2,000,000 clones, 90% to 95% of which appear only once. CD8 cells regarded as naive lacked CD45RO, were positively chosen for CCR7, and omitted terminally differentiated effector memory CD45RA+ cells. Donors had no recently reported acute infections or vaccinations and were HIV-negative. The sample was naive CD8+ T cells from PBMCs. This receptor was taken from a man younger than 35 in good health. Some clones in this sample may be carry-over from other donors' samples. The rearrangement uses TRBV7-9 and TRBJ2-3, with a possible D match to TRBD2 (5 bases). The CDR3 region has the DNA TGTGCCAGCAGCTTACAGACCGGGGGCACAGATACGCAGTATTTT. Translated: CASSLQTGGTDTQYF.